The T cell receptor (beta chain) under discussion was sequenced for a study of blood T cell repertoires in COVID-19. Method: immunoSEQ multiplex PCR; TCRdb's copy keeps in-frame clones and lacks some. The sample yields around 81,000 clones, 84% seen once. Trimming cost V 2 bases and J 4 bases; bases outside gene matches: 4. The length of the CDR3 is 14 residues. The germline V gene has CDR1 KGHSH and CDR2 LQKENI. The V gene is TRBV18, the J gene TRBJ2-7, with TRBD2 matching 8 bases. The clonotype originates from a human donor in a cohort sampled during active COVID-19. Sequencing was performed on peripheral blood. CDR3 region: CASSPSGGGYEQYF. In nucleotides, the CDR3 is TGTGCCAGCTCACCAAGCGGGGGTGGGTACGAGCAGTACTTC. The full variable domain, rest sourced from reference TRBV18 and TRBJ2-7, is NAGVMQNPRHLVRRRGQEARLRCSPMKGHSHVYWYRQLPEEGLKFMVYLQKENIIDESGMPKERFSAEFPKEGPSILRIQQVVRGDSAAYFCASSPSGGGYEQYFGPGTRLTVT.